The 22 T cell receptor beta chains in this list originate from one sample, sequenced in a study of OX40 agonist ivuxolimab in advanced cancers. Measured with immunoSEQ multiplex PCR; TCRdb has only the in-frame clones, and not every one. Of fewer than 100,000 clones listed, roughly 92% are singletons. This sample comprised CD4+ or CD8+ T cells sorted from blood, obtained in a trial of the OX40 agonist ivuxolimab. The receptor set was obtained from an adult with an advanced solid tumor such as melanoma, head and neck, liver or kidney cancer.

J is TRBJ2-1 and V is TRBV5-4, with D tentatively TRBD1 or TRBD2 (5 bases each). CDR1 is SGHNT, CDR2 YYREEE, per germline (reference sequence). CDR3 length: 12 amino acids. Trimming left V 0 bases short and J 11 bases short, with 9 bases between. CDR3 region: CASSLEGDQQFF. Here the CDR3 DNA reads TGTGCCAGCAGCTTGGAAGGGGACCAGCAGTTCTTC.

The V call is TRBV27, the J call TRBJ2-1, with D hard to call. CDR1 is MNHEY, CDR2 SMNVEV, per germline (reference sequence). This CDR3 contains 13 residues. V was trimmed by 2 bases and J by 9 bases, leaving 11 bases between them. In DNA form, the CDR3 reads TGTGCCAGCAGTTTAACGGTGCGTGGTGAGCAGTTCTTC. Encoded protein: CASSLTVRGEQFF.

The chain couples TRBV7-2 to TRBJ2-7, with 10 bases that match TRBD2. The V segment lost 3 bases and the J segment 2 bases; nucleotides outside the gene matches: 10. In germline, CDR1 is SGHTA, CDR2 FQGNSA. The CDR3 extends over 17 amino acids. The CDR3 sequence is CASSFSFPSGGAYEQYF. In DNA form, the CDR3 reads TGTGCCAGCAGCTTTTCATTCCCCAGCGGGGGGGCCTACGAGCAGTACTTC.

The chain joins TRBV15 to TRBJ2-7; the match to TRBD2 covers 9 bases. The CDR3 covers 15 residues. J gave up 4 bases and V 8 bases, and 12 bases lay outside the gene matches. Germline CDR1 and CDR2: LNHNV and YYDKDF (reference sequence). The CDR3 coding sequence is TGTGCCACCTCCGAAGGGCTAGCGGGAATGTACGAGCAGTACTTC. It codes for CATSEGLAGMYEQYF.

The DNA for the CDR3 is TGTGCCAGCAGCGTAACCCCCGACCGGGGAGACACTGAAGCTTTCTTT. Its translation: CASSVTPDRGDTEAFF. The chain has TRBV9 and TRBJ1-1; D not certain. Germline assignment: CDR1 SGDLS and CDR2 YYNGEE. V was shortened by 1 base and J by 3 bases, with 16 bases between the two germline ends. The CDR3 covers 16 residues.

The rearrangement joins TRBV6-1 to TRBJ1-2; D not resolved. Germline loops: CDR1 MNHNS, CDR2 SASEGT. V was shortened by 5 bases and J by 1 base, with 14 bases between the two germline ends. This CDR3 comprises 15 residues. CDR3 DNA: TGTGCCAGCAGTCAACGGCAGGCGTTTAACTATGGCTACACCTTC. Protein: CASSQRQAFNYGYTF.

The chain is built from TRBV27 and TRBJ1-2; D gene uncertain. The germline V gene has CDR1 MNHEY and CDR2 SMNVEV (reference sequence). The length of the CDR3 is 13 residues. The ends were cut back, 5 bases at V and 4 bases at J, with 11 bases in the middle. CDR3 in DNA: TGTGCCAGCAGTCCGGCGGGAAGCTATGGCTACACCTTC. Its protein product is CASSPAGSYGYTF.

J is TRBJ2-1 and V is TRBV10-3, with TRBD2 identical over 7 bases. This CDR3 region has 16 residues. V lost 3 bases and J lost 3; bases outside the gene matches: 8. Germline V gene lookup returns CDR1 ENHRY and CDR2 SYGVKD. The CDR3 DNA is TGTGCCATCAGTGACCAGCGGGGCCCCCTCTACAATGAGCAGTTCTTC. It encodes CAISDQRGPLYNEQFF.

V gene TRBV27 combines with J gene TRBJ2-7; TRBD1 aligns across 12 bases. The germline V gene encodes CDR1 MNHEY and CDR2 SMNVEV (reference sequence). The CDR3 totals 15 residues. The trim removed 5 bases at V and 6 bases at J, leaving 8 bases unmatched. CDR3 nucleotides: TGTGCCAGCAGTGCCTTTTCGGGACAGGGGGCCGAGCAGTACTTC. Encoded protein: CASSAFSGQGAEQYF.

This chain joins TRBV28 and TRBJ2-7, with 9 bases identical to TRBD2. The CDR3 runs 13 residues. The germline V gene encodes CDR1 MDHEN and CDR2 SYDVKM. DNA of the CDR3: TGTGGAGGCCTGCGGGGGGGACCTTACGAGCAGTACTTC. Translation: CGGLRGGPYEQYF.

The V and J genes are TRBV2 and TRBJ1-1, with D perhaps TRBD1 (6 bases). The CDR3 runs to 14 residues. Looked up from germline, CDR1 is SNHLY and CDR2 is FYNNEI. V lost 4 bases to trimming and J lost 0 bases, with 9 bases between them. The CDR3 protein is CASSAGQMNTEAFF. The DNA of the CDR3 is TGTGCCAGCAGTGCCGGACAGATGAACACTGAAGCTTTCTTT. Based on the CDR3 plus reference TRBV2 and TRBJ1-1, the full variable domain is EPEVTQTPSHQVTQMGQEVILRCVPISNHLYFYWYRQILGQKVEFLVSFYNNEISEKSEIFDDQFSVERPDGSNFTLKIRSTKLEDSAMYFCASSAGQMNTEAFFGQGTRLTVV.

A note on this clone: Distinct nucleotide sequences in the sample also encode this CDR3. The V gene is TRBV27, the J gene TRBJ2-7; D gene ambiguous. Trimming shortened V by 9 bases and J by 0 bases, and 6 bases separated the two germline ends. The CDR3 has 11 residues. Germline V gene sequence: CDR1 MNHEY, CDR2 SMNVEV (reference sequence). CDR3 amino acids: CASSTSYEQYF. In DNA form, the CDR3 reads TGTGCCAGTAGTACCTCCTACGAGCAGTACTTC.

This rearrangement joins TRBV4-3 to TRBJ1-1; TRBD1 is a possible D gene (5 bases). Germline CDR1 LGHNA, CDR2 YSLEER. The CDR3 contains 16 residues. V lost 0 bases, J lost 8 bases, and 19 bases lay in between. The CDR3 bases are TGCGCCAGCAGCCAAGAGGGCGGATGGGGGGTCCTGGAAGCTTTCTTT. This translates into CASSQEGGWGVLEAFF.

This chain uses TRBV7-9 with TRBJ1-2; D perhaps matches TRBD1 (6 bases). Germline V gene data show CDR1 as SEHNR and CDR2 as FQNEAQ (reference sequence). The CDR3 has 15 amino acids. The V end lost 5 bases, the J end lost 2 bases, and 15 bases lay between the germline ends. The CDR3 loop reads CASSPTGGPNYGYTF. In nucleotides, the CDR3 is TGTGCCAGCAGCCCCACTGGGGGGCCCAACTATGGCTACACCTTC. Filled out from reference TRBV7-9 and TRBJ1-2, the complete variable domain reads DTGVSQNPRHKITKRGQNVTFRCDPISEHNRLYWYRQTLGQGPEFLTYFQNEAQLEKSRLLSDRFSAERPKGSFSTLEIQRTEQGDSAMYLCASSPTGGPNYGYTFGSGTRLTVV.

J is TRBJ2-1 and V is TRBV30; D ambiguous. Per germline, CDR1 GTSNPN and CDR2 SVGIG (reference sequence). Trimming stripped 0 bases from V and 4 bases from J, with 1 base between. This CDR3 region has 11 residues. The CDR3 sequence is CAWSVYNEQFF. The CDR3, as DNA: TGTGCCTGGAGTGTGTACAATGAGCAGTTCTTC.

This chain joins TRBV11-2 and TRBJ2-5; TRBD2 aligns across 8 bases. Trimming at V came to 5 bases and at J to 1 base, leaving 9 bases not matched to a gene. Germline CDR1 is SGHAT and CDR2 is FQNNGV. This CDR3 has 16 amino acids. The DNA of the CDR3 is TGTGCCAGCAGCGAGACTAGCGCTCAGAGCCAAGAGACCCAGTACTTC. As protein: CASSETSAQSQETQYF.

The chain combines TRBV10-2 with TRBJ2-2, with D hard to call. CDR1 WSHSY and CDR2 SAAADI come from the germline V gene. V lost 5 bases and J 2 bases, leaving 3 bases between the germline ends. The CDR3 contains 12 residues. The CDR3 DNA follows: TGCGCCAGCAGTACAAACACCGGGGAGCTGTTTTTT. Translation: CASSTNTGELFF.

The chain links TRBV7-9 to TRBJ2-7; 9 bases agree with TRBD1. The CDR3 totals 15 residues. V lost 5 bases, J lost 5 bases, and 10 bases stayed unmatched. The germline V gene has CDR1 SEHNR and CDR2 FQNEAQ (reference sequence). The DNA of the CDR3 is TGTGCCAGCAGCCCCCGTACAGGGGGCTACAACGAGCAGTACTTC. Its protein product is CASSPRTGGYNEQYF.

This clone was observed a single time. V and J are TRBV19 and TRBJ1-1; D possibly corresponds to TRBD1 (5 bases). CDR1 is LNHDA and CDR2 is SQIVND in the germline V gene (reference sequence). Trimming took 4 bases from V and 3 from J, leaving 9 bases between them. The CDR3 runs to 13 residues. CDR3 amino acids: CASSRDSYTEAFF. The CDR3 nucleotides read TGTGCCAGTAGTAGGGACTCCTACACTGAAGCTTTCTTT.

The chain links TRBV21-1 to TRBJ1-5. TRBV21-1 constitutes a pseudogene. CDR3 length: 14 amino acids. As DNA, the CDR3 is TGTGCCAGCAGCAAAAGTCACGATTGGCAGCCCCAGCATTTT. It encodes CASSKSHDWQPQHF.

The rearrangement joins TRBV27 to TRBJ1-6; D uncertain. The CDR3 sequence is 13 residues long. The V and J ends lost 2 bases and 10 bases respectively, with 9 bases between them. Germline loops: CDR1 MNHEY, CDR2 SMNVEV (reference sequence). The CDR3 protein is CASSLGLGSPLHF. CDR3 bases: TGTGCCAGCAGTTTAGGTTTGGGGTCACCCCTCCACTTT.

The chain employs TRBV11-2 and TRBJ1-1; D is unresolved. Germline lookup yields CDR1 SGHAT and CDR2 FQNNGV. The CDR3 totals 15 residues. The V gene lost 1 base and the J gene lost 4 bases, with 13 bases spanning the gap. As DNA, the CDR3 is TGTGCCAGCAGCTTAGGCCCTACGATGTTCACTGAAGCTTTCTTT. This sequence encodes CASSLGPTMFTEAFF.